A selection of T cell receptor beta chains follows, all from one sample in a study of T cells in Graves' hyperthyroidism and ophthalmopathy. TCRdb used MiXCR to reprocess the multiplex PCR reads, holding one entry per CDR3 protein. The data hold hundreds of thousands of distinct CDR3 sequences, with 14% observed a single time. The material sequenced was blood. These receptors came from a woman aged 25 to 39 with Graves' hyperthyroidism that later progressed to Graves' ophthalmopathy. Both conserved end residues are part of each CDR3. Fields, in order: J gene, V gene, D gene, CDR3 protein. A D gene is named only where the DNA matches it firmly.

>TRBJ2-1|TRBV20-1|NA
CSARERRARRDNEQFF
>TRBJ2-3|TRBV12-3/TRBV12-4|TRBD2
CASSQLAGSTDTQYF
>TRBJ1-6|TRBV4-2|TRBD1
CASSPNPTGGYNSPLHF
>TRBJ2-1|TRBV6-1|NA
CASSRSITIYNEQFF
>TRBJ2-2|TRBV20-1|TRBD1
CSARSTGSNTGELFF
>TRBJ1-4|TRBV2|NA
CASKGGYTNEKLFF
>TRBJ1-1|TRBV3-1|NA
CASSPDWGGTEAFF
>TRBJ1-2|TRBV11-3|NA
CASSPREGSANYGYTF
>TRBJ2-7|TRBV20-1|NA
CSARDPLFLTYEQYF
>TRBJ2-3|TRBV7-2|TRBD1
CASSSEVTGGQADTQYF
>TRBJ2-1|TRBV6-1|TRBD2
CASSGPTSGASSYNEQFF
>TRBJ2-3|TRBV9|TRBD2
CASSVGGGPPDTQYF
>TRBJ1-1|TRBV29-1|TRBD1
CSALQGASEAFF
>TRBJ2-2|TRBV6-1|NA
CASSPYPTGRAGELFF
>TRBJ1-2|TRBV7-2|TRBD1
CASSSQTGVGNGYTF
>TRBJ1-6|TRBV18|TRBD1
CASSSGTGFSPLHF
>TRBJ2-2|TRBV29-1|NA
CSVEIGTGELFF